Given below is one T cell receptor beta chain in context. Its antigen is unknown. The sample contains more than one DNA sequence encoding this CDR3. This record belongs to a study of shared clonotypes between healthy human individuals. General observations from the study: Compared with clonotypes that all four donors shared, non-shared clonotypes had lower generation probabilities. Naive CD4 clonotypes were shared across a few donors at roughly 5%.

Naive CD8 cells were CD45RO-negative, positively selected for CCR7, excluding terminally differentiated effector memory CD45RA+ cells. Sequencing used immunoSEQ multiplex PCR; TCRdb keeps in-frame clones, though not all of them. The sample has about 2.2 million clones, 93% seen once. Looked up from germline, CDR1 is SGHNT and CDR2 is YYREEE (reference sequence). The V end was cut by 3 bases, the J end by 6 bases, with 9 bases between. The CDR3 contains 12 residues. This clonotype was obtained from a man aged 18-30 years in good health. Some clones in this sample may be carry-over from other donors' samples. Sequencing was done on a sample of naive CD8+ T cells from PBMCs. The chain recombines TRBV5-4 with TRBJ1-1; perhaps TRBD1 as D (6 bases). CDR3 in amino acids: CASSSRQAEAFF. As DNA, the CDR3 is TGTGCCAGCAGCTCGCGACAGGCTGAAGCTTTCTTT.